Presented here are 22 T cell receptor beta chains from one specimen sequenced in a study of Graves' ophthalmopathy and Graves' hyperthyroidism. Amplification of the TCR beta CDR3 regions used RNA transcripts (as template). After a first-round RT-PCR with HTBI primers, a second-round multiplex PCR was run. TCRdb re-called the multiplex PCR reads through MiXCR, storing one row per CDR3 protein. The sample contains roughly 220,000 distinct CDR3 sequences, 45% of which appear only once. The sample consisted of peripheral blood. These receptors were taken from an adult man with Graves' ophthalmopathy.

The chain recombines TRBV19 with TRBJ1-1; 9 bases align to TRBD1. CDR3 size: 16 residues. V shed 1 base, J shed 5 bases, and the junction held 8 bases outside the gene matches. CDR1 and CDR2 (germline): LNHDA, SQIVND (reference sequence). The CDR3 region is CASSIGSGTGITEAFF. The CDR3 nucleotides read TGTGCCAGTAGTATAGGTTCGGGGACAGGGATTACTGAAGCTTTCTTT.

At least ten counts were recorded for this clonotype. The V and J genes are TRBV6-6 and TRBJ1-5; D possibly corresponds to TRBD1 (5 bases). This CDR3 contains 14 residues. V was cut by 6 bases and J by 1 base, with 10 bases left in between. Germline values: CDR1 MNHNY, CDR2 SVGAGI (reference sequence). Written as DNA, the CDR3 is TGTGCCAGCAGCTACGGACAAAGCAATCAGCCCCAGCATTTT. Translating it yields CASSYGQSNQPQHF.

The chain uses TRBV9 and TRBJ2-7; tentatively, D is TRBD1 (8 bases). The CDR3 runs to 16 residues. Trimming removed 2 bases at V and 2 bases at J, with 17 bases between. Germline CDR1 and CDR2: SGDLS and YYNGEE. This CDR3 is CASSVDRAGAPYEQYF. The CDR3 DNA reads TGTGCCAGCAGCGTGGACAGGGCGGGAGCTCCCTACGAGCAGTACTTC.

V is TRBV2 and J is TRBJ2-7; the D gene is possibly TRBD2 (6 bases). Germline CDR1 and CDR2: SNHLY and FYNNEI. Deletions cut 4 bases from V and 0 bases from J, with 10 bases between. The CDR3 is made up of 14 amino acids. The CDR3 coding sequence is TGTGCCAGCAGTGGACTGGGGGGCTCCTACGAGCAGTACTTC. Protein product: CASSGLGGSYEQYF.

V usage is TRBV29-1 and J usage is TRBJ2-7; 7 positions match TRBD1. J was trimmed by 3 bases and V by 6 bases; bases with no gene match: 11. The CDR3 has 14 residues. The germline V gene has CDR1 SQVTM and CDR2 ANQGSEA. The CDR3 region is CSVPTGKGDYEQYF. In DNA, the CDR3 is TGCAGCGTACCGACAGGGAAGGGGGACTACGAGCAGTACTTC.

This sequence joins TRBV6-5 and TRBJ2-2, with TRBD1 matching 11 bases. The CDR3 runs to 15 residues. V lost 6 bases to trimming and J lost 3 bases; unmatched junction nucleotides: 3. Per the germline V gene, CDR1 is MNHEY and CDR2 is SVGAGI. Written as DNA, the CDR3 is TGTGCCAGCAGCTGGGACAGGGGGGACACCGGGGAGCTGTTTTTT. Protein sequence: CASSWDRGDTGELFF.

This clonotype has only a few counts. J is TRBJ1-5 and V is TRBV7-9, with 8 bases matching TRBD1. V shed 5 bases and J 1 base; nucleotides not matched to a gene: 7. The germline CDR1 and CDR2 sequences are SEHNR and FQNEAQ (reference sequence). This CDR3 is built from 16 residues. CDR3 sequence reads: CASSRGQDGSNQPQHF. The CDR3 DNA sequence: TGTGCCAGCAGCAGGGGACAGGACGGGAGCAATCAGCCCCAGCATTTT. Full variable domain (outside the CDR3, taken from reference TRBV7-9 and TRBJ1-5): DTGVSQNPRHKITKRGQNVTFRCDPISEHNRLYWYRQTLGQGPEFLTYFQNEAQLEKSRLLSDRFSAERPKGSFSTLEIQRTEQGDSAMYLCASSRGQDGSNQPQHFGDGTRLSIL.

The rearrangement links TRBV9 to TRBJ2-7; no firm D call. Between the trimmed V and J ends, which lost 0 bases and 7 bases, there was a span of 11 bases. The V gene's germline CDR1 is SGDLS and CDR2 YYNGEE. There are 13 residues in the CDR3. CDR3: CASSVVVGSEQYF. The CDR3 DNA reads TGTGCCAGCAGCGTAGTAGTGGGGTCAGAGCAGTACTTC. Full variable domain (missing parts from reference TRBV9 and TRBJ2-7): DSGVTQTPKHLITATGQRVTLRCSPRSGDLSVYWYQQSLDQGLQFLIQYYNGEERAKGNILERFSAQQFPDLHSELNLSSLELGDSALYFCASSVVVGSEQYFGPGTRLTVT.

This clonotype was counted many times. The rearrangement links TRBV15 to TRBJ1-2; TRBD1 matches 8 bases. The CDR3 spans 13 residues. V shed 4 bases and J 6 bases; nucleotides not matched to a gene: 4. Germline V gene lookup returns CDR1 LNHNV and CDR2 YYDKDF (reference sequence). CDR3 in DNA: TGTGCCACCAGCATGGACAGGGCCGATGGCTACACCTTC. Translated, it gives CATSMDRADGYTF. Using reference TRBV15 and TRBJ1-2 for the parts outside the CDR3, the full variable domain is DAMVIQNPRYQVTQFGKPVTLSCSQTLNHNVMYWYQQKSSQAPKLLFHYYDKDFNNEADTPDNFQSRRPNTSFCFLDIRSPGLGDTAMYLCATSMDRADGYTFGSGTRLTVV.

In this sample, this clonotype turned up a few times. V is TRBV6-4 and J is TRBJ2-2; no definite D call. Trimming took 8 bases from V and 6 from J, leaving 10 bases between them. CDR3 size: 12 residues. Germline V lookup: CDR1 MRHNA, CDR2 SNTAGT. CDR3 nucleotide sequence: TGTGCCAGCCGAAGGGCCCCCGGGGAGCTGTTTTTT. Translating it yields CASRRAPGELFF.

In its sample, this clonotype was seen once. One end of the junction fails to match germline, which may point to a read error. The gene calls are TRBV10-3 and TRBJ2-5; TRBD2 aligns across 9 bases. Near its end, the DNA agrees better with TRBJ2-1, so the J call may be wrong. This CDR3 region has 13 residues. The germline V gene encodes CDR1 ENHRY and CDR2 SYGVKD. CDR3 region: CASSMPGTSEQFF. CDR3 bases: TGTGCCAGCAGTATGCCCGGGACTAGCGAGCAGTTCTTC.

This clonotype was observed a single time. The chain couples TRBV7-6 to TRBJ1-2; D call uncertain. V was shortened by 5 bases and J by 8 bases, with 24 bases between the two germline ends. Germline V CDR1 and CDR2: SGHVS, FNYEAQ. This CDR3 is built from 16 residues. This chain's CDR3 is CASSQGDGHKSGGYTF. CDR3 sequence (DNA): TGTGCCAGCAGCCAAGGAGACGGGCACAAATCGGGAGGCTACACCTTC.

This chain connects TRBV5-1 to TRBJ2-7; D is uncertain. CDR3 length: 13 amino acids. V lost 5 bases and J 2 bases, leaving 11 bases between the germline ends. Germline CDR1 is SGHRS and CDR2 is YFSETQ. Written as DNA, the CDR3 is TGCGCCAGCAGATCCGTAGATGCCTACGAGCAGTACTTC. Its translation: CASRSVDAYEQYF.

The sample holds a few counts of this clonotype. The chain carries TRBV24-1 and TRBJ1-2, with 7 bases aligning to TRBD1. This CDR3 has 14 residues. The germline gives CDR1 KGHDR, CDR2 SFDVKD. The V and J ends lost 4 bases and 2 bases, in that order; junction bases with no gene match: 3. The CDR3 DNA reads TGTGCCACCAGTGACCCGGGACAGAACTATGGCTACACCTTC. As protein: CATSDPGQNYGYTF.

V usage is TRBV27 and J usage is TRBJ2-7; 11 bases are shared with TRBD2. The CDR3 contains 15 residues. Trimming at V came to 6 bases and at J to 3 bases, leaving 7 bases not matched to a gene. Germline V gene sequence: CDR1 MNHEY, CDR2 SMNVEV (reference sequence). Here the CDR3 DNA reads TGTGCCAGCAGCACCCTCGGGACTAGCGGCTACGAGCAGTACTTC. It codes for CASSTLGTSGYEQYF.

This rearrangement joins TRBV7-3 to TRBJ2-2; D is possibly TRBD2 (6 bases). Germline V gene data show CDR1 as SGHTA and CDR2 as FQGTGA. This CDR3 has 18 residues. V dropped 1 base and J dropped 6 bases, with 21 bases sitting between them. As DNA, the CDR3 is TGTGCCAGCAGCTTAATGGGGGTAAACGGGGGAATCCCCGGGGAGCTGTTTTTT. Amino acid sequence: CASSLMGVNGGIPGELFF.

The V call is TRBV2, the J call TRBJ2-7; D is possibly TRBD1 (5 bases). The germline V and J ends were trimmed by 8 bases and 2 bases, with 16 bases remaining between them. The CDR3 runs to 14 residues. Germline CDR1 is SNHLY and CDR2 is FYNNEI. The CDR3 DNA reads TGTGCCAGCTCACCTCGACAGAAAACCTACGAGCAGTACTTC. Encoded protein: CASSPRQKTYEQYF.

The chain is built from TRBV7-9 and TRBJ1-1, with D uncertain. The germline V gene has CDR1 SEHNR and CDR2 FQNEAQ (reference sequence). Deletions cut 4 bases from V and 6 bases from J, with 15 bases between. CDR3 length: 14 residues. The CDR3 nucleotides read TGTGCCAGCAGCTGGGGTAGGGAGGGTCCTGAAGCTTTCTTT. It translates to CASSWGREGPEAFF.

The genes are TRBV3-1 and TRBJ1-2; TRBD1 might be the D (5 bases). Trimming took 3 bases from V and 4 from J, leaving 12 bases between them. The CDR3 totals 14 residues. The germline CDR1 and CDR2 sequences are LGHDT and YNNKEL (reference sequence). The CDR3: CASSHEGTSYGYTF. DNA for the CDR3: TGTGCCAGCAGCCATGAAGGGACGAGCTATGGCTACACCTTC.

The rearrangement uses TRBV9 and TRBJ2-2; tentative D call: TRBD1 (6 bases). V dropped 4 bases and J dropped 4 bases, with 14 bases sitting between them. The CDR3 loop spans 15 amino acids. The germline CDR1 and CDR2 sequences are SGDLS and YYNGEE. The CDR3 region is CASSPRTVTTGELFF. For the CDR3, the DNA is TGTGCCAGCAGCCCTCGGACAGTAACCACCGGGGAGCTGTTTTTT.

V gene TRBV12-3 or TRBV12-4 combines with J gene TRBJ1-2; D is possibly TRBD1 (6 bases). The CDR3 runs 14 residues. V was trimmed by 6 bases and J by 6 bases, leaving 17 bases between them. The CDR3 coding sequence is TGTGCCAGCAGCCTCGGCGGGGGCCGGAATGGCTACACCTTC. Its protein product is CASSLGGGRNGYTF.

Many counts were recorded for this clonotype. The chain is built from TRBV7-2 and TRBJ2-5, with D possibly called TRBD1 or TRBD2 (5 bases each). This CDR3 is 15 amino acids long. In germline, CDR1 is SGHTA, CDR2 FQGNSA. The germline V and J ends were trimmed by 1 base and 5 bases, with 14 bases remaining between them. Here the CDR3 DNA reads TGTGCCAGCAGCTTAGGGCAGGGACGTGATGAGACCCAGTACTTC. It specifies CASSLGQGRDETQYF.